The 5 T cell receptor beta chains given below trace back to one sample, sequenced in a study of cytomegalovirus exposure and HLA in healthy donors. Profiled with immunoSEQ multiplex PCR; TCRdb holds only in-frame clones, not every one. The data show 150,000 to 200,000 clones, 85% seen once. The material sequenced was PBMCs. The receptors stem from a man aged 30 to 45 in good health and CMV-seropositive.

This sequence joins TRBV7-9 and TRBJ1-4; D not certain. From germline, CDR1 is SEHNR and CDR2 FQNEAQ (reference sequence). CDR3 size: 13 residues. V shed 0 bases and J shed 13 bases, with 12 bases lying between them. In DNA, the CDR3 is TGTGCCAGCAGCTTAGCGCTAATTGGGCCACTGTTTTTT. Its protein is CASSLALIGPLFF.

V gene TRBV5-6 combines with J gene TRBJ2-7, with 12 bases matching TRBD2. Losses at the gene ends were 0 bases for V and 7 bases for J; bases not matched to a gene: 8. The CDR3 is made up of 16 amino acids. Germline V gene sequence: CDR1 SGHDT, CDR2 YYEEEE. As DNA, the CDR3 is TGTGCCAGCAGCTTGGGGGCTAGCGGGGGGGCCGAGGAGCAGTACTTC. As protein: CASSLGASGGAEEQYF.

This clone has only one observation. Distinct nucleotide sequences in the sample also encode this CDR3. This chain links TRBV13 with TRBJ1-5; maybe TRBD1 (5 bases). CDR1 is PRHDT and CDR2 is FYEKMQ in the germline V gene (reference sequence). The CDR3 runs to 14 residues. V shed 3 bases and J shed 2 bases, with 8 bases lying between them. This CDR3 reads CASSLGRGNQPQHF. As DNA, the CDR3 is TGTGCCAGCAGCTTGGGCAGGGGCAATCAGCCCCAGCATTTT.

The rearrangement uses TRBV6-5 and TRBJ1-1; D might be TRBD1 (5 bases). Germline-derived CDR1 and CDR2 are MNHEY and SVGAGI. There are 14 residues in the CDR3. Trimming stripped 2 bases from V and 5 bases from J, with 12 bases between. The CDR3 DNA is TGTGCCAGCAGTTACGTTCAGGGCTTTACTGAAGCTTTCTTT. This gives the protein CASSYVQGFTEAFF.

This clone was recorded only once. The chain combines TRBV27 with TRBJ2-3, with 11 bases aligning to TRBD2. V lost 5 bases to trimming and J lost 4 bases; unmatched junction nucleotides: 5. The CDR3 loop spans 15 amino acids. From germline, CDR1 is MNHEY and CDR2 SMNVEV (reference sequence). CDR3 residues: CASSLSGGAPDTQYF. The DNA of the CDR3 is TGTGCCAGCAGTCTTAGCGGGGGGGCGCCAGATACGCAGTATTTT.